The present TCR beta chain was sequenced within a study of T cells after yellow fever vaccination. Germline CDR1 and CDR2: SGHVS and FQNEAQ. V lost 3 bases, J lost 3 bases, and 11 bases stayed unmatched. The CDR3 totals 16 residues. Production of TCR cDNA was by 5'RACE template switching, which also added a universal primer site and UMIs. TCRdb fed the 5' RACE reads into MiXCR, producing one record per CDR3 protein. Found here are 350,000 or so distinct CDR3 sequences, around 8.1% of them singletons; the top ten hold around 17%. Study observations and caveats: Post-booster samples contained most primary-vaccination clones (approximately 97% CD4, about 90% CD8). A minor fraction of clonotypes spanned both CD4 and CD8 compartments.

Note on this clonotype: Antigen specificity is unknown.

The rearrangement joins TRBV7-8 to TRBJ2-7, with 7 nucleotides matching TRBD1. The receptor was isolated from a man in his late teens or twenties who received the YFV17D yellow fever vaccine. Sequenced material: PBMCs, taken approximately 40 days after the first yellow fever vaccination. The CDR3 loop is CASSLTGMLMIYEQYF. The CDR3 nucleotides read TGTGCCAGCAGCTTGACAGGGATGCTAATGATCTACGAGCAGTACTTC.